This passage covers 29 T cell receptor beta chains from one sample sequenced in a study of shared clonotypes between healthy human individuals. TCRdb's table, derived via immunoSEQ multiplex PCR, lists solely in-frame clones and lacks some. The sample consists of about 770,000 clones, 72% of them appearing once. Specimen: memory CD4+ T cells sorted from blood. The subset is: CD45RA-negative fraction. All receptors derive from a woman in her 30s in good health.

The rearrangement links TRBV28 to TRBJ1-4, with D possibly being TRBD1 (6 bases). V was shortened by 6 bases and J by 8 bases, with 16 bases between the two germline ends. The germline CDR1 and CDR2 sequences are MDHEN and SYDVKM. The CDR3 spans 14 residues. CDR3 bases: TGTGCCAGCAGATCCGGGACACCTATCGAAAAACTGTTTTTT. It specifies CASRSGTPIEKLFF.

The chain has TRBV2 and TRBJ2-2; 8 positions agree with TRBD2. CDR3 length: 17 residues. The junction had 11 bases not matched to a gene; V was cut back by 5 bases and J by 3 bases. CDR1 and CDR2 from the germline V gene are SNHLY and FYNNEI. Here the CDR3 DNA reads TGTGCCAGCAGTCCATTCACTAGCGGACCCTACACCGGGGAGCTGTTTTTT. This translates into CASSPFTSGPYTGELFF.

This clone was counted between two and nine times. The V gene is TRBV28, the J gene TRBJ2-7; 9 nucleotides align to TRBD2. V trimming: 4 bases; J trimming: 4 bases; junction bases outside the gene matches: 8. Germline V gene lookup returns CDR1 MDHEN and CDR2 SYDVKM. This CDR3 contains 15 residues. CDR3 protein: CASSSRGSGSYEQYF. CDR3 bases: TGTGCCAGCAGTTCCCGGGGTAGCGGGAGTTACGAGCAGTACTTC.

V gene TRBV7-9 combines with J gene TRBJ1-3; no clear D. Germline CDR1 reads SEHNR; CDR2 reads FQNEAQ (reference sequence). V gave up 5 bases and J gave up 2 bases, with 10 bases separating them. The CDR3 sequence is 14 residues long. The CDR3 region is CASSPAGTGNTIYF. CDR3 DNA sequence: TGTGCCAGCAGCCCCGCTGGAACTGGAAACACCATATATTTT.

The rearrangement links TRBV18 to TRBJ2-7; 8 bases are a match to TRBD1. This CDR3 is 13 amino acids long. CDR1 is KGHSH and CDR2 is LQKENI in the germline V gene. Trimming cost V 6 bases and J 7 bases; bases outside gene matches: 8. The CDR3, as DNA: TGTGCCAGCTCGGCCGGGACAGGACGGGAGCAGTACTTC. Its translation: CASSAGTGREQYF.

The CDR3 DNA reads TGTGCCGGGCTGGGACAGGGGAAAACCGGGGAGCTGTTTTTT. Its translation: CAGLGQGKTGELFF. This chain joins TRBV2 and TRBJ2-2; 10 nucleotides line up with TRBD1. Per the germline V gene, CDR1 is SNHLY and CDR2 is FYNNEI. V was pared by 11 bases and J by 5 bases, with 8 bases of the junction left unmatched. This CDR3 is 14 amino acids long.

This sequence joins TRBV5-1 and TRBJ2-3, with D unresolved. Trimming took 2 bases from V and 10 from J, leaving 11 bases between them. CDR3 length equals 12 residues. Germline V lookup: CDR1 SGHRS, CDR2 YFSETQ. Here the CDR3 DNA reads TGCGCCAGCAGCTTTGGCAACCGTCCGCAGTATTTT. Amino acids: CASSFGNRPQYF.

V usage is TRBV5-1 and J usage is TRBJ2-7; a possible D gene is TRBD1 (5 bases). The CDR3 sequence is 13 residues long. The germline gives CDR1 SGHRS, CDR2 YFSETQ. The V and J ends lost 1 base and 1 base respectively, with 6 bases between them. This CDR3 reads CASSLRQSYEQYF. In DNA form, the CDR3 reads TGCGCCAGCAGCTTGAGACAGTCCTACGAGCAGTACTTC.

This clone was seen once. V usage is TRBV5-4 and J usage is TRBJ2-7, with D perhaps matching TRBD1 (5 bases). V dropped 0 bases and J dropped 2 bases, with 12 bases sitting between them. Germline assignment: CDR1 SGHNT and CDR2 YYREEE (reference sequence). There are 15 residues in the CDR3. The CDR3 sequence is CASSLVSGQTYEQYF. The CDR3 coding sequence is TGTGCCAGCAGCTTGGTTTCAGGACAAACCTACGAGCAGTACTTC.

In its sample, this clone was seen once. The chain recombines TRBV7-8 with TRBJ2-1; 8 nucleotides match TRBD1. The CDR3 has 16 residues. Trimming at V came to 5 bases and at J to 1 base, leaving 7 bases not matched to a gene. Per germline, CDR1 SGHVS and CDR2 FQNEAQ. CDR3 sequence: CASSTQGAVSYNEQFF. CDR3 sequence (DNA): TGTGCCAGCAGCACGCAGGGGGCGGTTTCCTACAATGAGCAGTTCTTC.

This chain joins TRBV27 and TRBJ1-1; D perhaps matches TRBD1 (5 bases). This CDR3 spans 16 amino acids. Germline CDR1 is MNHEY and CDR2 is SMNVEV (reference sequence). The ends were cut back, 8 bases at V and 1 base at J, with 20 bases in the middle. The CDR3 here is CASAPLRGSSNTEAFF. The CDR3 nucleotides read TGTGCCAGCGCACCTTTACGGGGCAGCTCGAACACTGAAGCTTTCTTT.

This clone was observed many times. The rearrangement uses TRBV7-6 and TRBJ1-3; D is unresolved. V shed 1 base and J shed 11 bases, with 12 bases lying between them. The CDR3 runs 13 residues. Germline values: CDR1 SGHVS, CDR2 FNYEAQ. The CDR3 coding sequence is TGTGCCAGCAGCTTAGAAGGCGGGAGGGCCATATATTTT. Translated: CASSLEGGRAIYF.

This chain connects TRBV4-1 to TRBJ1-4; D remains ambiguous. Germline CDR1 MGHRA, CDR2 YSYEKL. V gave up 1 base and J gave up 0 bases, with 18 bases separating them. There are 19 residues in the CDR3. The CDR3 here is CASSQAPGVPSATNEKLFF. The CDR3 bases are TGCGCCAGCAGCCAAGCTCCGGGAGTCCCCAGTGCAACTAATGAAAAACTGTTTTTT.

The CDR3 nucleotides are TGTGCCAGCGCCACCCTAGGAGAGGGCCGCGAGCAGTACTTC. Translation gives CASATLGEGREQYF. The J gene is TRBJ2-7, the V gene TRBV5-5; D may be TRBD2 (5 bases). V was pared by 7 bases and J by 6 bases, with 20 bases between. Germline lookup yields CDR1 SGHKS and CDR2 YYEKEE (reference sequence). The CDR3 spans 14 residues.

The V gene is TRBV10-1, the J gene TRBJ2-3; 12 positions match TRBD2. V shed 3 bases and J 4 bases; nucleotides not matched to a gene: 8. Germline V CDR1 and CDR2: WNHNN, SYGVQD (reference sequence). The CDR3 is 17 residues long. The CDR3 DNA reads as TGCGCCAGCAGTGATGCTAGCGGGAGGGCCAGTGCAGATACGCAGTATTTT. Protein product: CASSDASGRASADTQYF.

This chain links TRBV6-1 with TRBJ2-6; D remains ambiguous. The germline CDR1 and CDR2 sequences are MNHNS and SASEGT. This CDR3 is built from 14 residues. The V end was cut by 4 bases, the J end by 2 bases, with 6 bases between. The DNA of the CDR3 is TGTGCCAGCAGTGCTGGCGCTGGGGCCAACGTCCTGACTTTC. It encodes CASSAGAGANVLTF.

This rearrangement joins TRBV7-2 to TRBJ2-2; D is ambiguous. V lost 3 bases and J 6 bases, leaving 8 bases between the germline ends. CDR3 length: 13 amino acids. Germline CDR1 SGHTA, CDR2 FQGNSA. CDR3 DNA sequence: TGTGCCAGCAGCTTGACTTACTCCGGGGAGCTGTTTTTT. Translation: CASSLTYSGELFF.

This clone was seen only a few times. This sequence joins TRBV7-3 and TRBJ1-1; possibly TRBD1 for D (5 bases). This CDR3 comprises 13 residues. The V gene's germline CDR1 is SGHTA and CDR2 FQGTGA. Trimming left V 2 bases short and J 3 bases short, with 7 bases between. CDR3 in amino acids: CASSLGGDTEAFF. Written as DNA, the CDR3 is TGTGCCAGCAGCTTAGGGGGAGACACTGAAGCTTTCTTT.

Relative to its sample, this clone is medium-sized. V gene TRBV15 combines with J gene TRBJ2-7, with 10 bases aligning to TRBD1. The J segment lost 4 bases and the V segment lost 5 bases, leaving 11 bases of the junction unmatched. Looked up from germline, CDR1 is LNHNV and CDR2 is YYDKDF (reference sequence). This CDR3 spans 16 amino acids. This chain's CDR3 is CATSSPPGQGSYEQYF. The CDR3 region has the DNA TGTGCCACCAGCTCCCCCCCGGGACAGGGGTCTTACGAGCAGTACTTC. The whole variable domain, filled in from reference TRBV15 and TRBJ2-7, reads DAMVIQNPRYQVTQFGKPVTLSCSQTLNHNVMYWYQQKSSQAPKLLFHYYDKDFNNEADTPDNFQSRRPNTSFCFLDIRSPGLGDTAMYLCATSSPPGQGSYEQYFGPGTRLTVT.

V gene TRBV14 combines with J gene TRBJ2-2; 7 bases line up with TRBD1. This CDR3 is built from 13 residues. Per germline, CDR1 SGHDN and CDR2 FVKESK. The ends lost 6 bases at V and 11 bases at J; junction bases unmatched: 9. CDR3 nucleotides: TGTGCCAGCAGTTTTTCTGGGACAGTCGAGCTGTTTTTT. Encoded protein: CASSFSGTVELFF.

The rearrangement uses TRBV27 and TRBJ2-7; D gene ambiguous. Germline V CDR1 and CDR2: MNHEY, SMNVEV (reference sequence). The CDR3 is 16 amino acids. Trimming left V 3 bases short and J 3 bases short, with 18 bases between. The CDR3 DNA is TGTGCCAGCAGTTTTACAAGTTCCGAGTTCCTCTACGAGCAGTACTTC. It encodes CASSFTSSEFLYEQYF.

This chain joins TRBV30 and TRBJ1-5; 8 bases are a match to TRBD1. The CDR3 loop spans 14 amino acids. V dropped 3 bases and J dropped 7; count of bases not matched to a gene: 8. The germline V gene encodes CDR1 GTSNPN and CDR2 SVGIG (reference sequence). The CDR3 loop is CAWRAQGAGQPQHF. The CDR3 DNA reads as TGTGCCTGGAGAGCTCAGGGGGCAGGACAGCCCCAGCATTTT.

This clone was detected a few times. This chain links TRBV18 with TRBJ2-7, with D possibly being TRBD2 (5 bases). The V gene lost 0 bases and the J gene lost 3 bases, with 9 bases spanning the gap. This CDR3 spans 14 amino acids. Per germline, CDR1 KGHSH and CDR2 LQKENI. CDR3 in DNA: TGTGCCAGCTCACCACCGCTTGAGGGCTACGAGCAGTACTTC. This gives the protein CASSPPLEGYEQYF.

The chain joins TRBV7-2 to TRBJ2-1; D uncertain. This CDR3 spans 11 amino acids. The germline CDR1 and CDR2 sequences are SGHTA and FQGNSA. Deletions cut 5 bases from V and 9 bases from J, with 8 bases between. CDR3: CASSRFSEQFF. CDR3 sequence (DNA): TGTGCCAGCAGCCGCTTTAGTGAGCAGTTCTTC.

The rearrangement links TRBV4-1 to TRBJ1-1; D may be TRBD1 (6 bases). Germline loops: CDR1 MGHRA, CDR2 YSYEKL. V dropped 0 bases and J dropped 8 bases, with 10 bases sitting between them. The CDR3 spans 13 residues. The CDR3 loop reads CASSQDSDREAFF. The DNA for the CDR3 is TGCGCCAGCAGCCAAGATTCGGACAGAGAAGCTTTCTTT.

The chain joins TRBV2 to TRBJ1-2; D unclear. V lost 4 bases to trimming and J lost 4 bases, with 10 bases between them. There are 13 residues in the CDR3. Germline V CDR1 and CDR2: SNHLY, FYNNEI. CDR3 sequence: CASSGVGSYGYTF. The CDR3 DNA reads as TGTGCCAGCAGTGGAGTGGGGAGCTATGGCTACACCTTC.

The J gene is TRBJ1-2, the V gene TRBV2, with 8 bases identical to TRBD1. CDR1 and CDR2 (germline): SNHLY, FYNNEI. Trimming cost V 2 bases and J 9 bases; bases outside gene matches: 2. CDR3 size: 12 residues. The CDR3, as DNA: TGTGCCAGCAGTGAAAACAGGGGGAGCTACACCTTC. It is translated as CASSENRGSYTF. The complete variable domain, with remaining parts taken from reference TRBV2 and TRBJ1-2, reads EPEVTQTPSHQVTQMGQEVILRCVPISNHLYFYWYRQILGQKVEFLVSFYNNEISEKSEIFDDQFSVERPDGSNFTLKIRSTKLEDSAMYFCASSENRGSYTFGSGTRLTVV.

Points on this clone: Since a much larger clone is just one base distant, this may be a read error. The sample holds other DNA sequences that translate to the same CDR3. The gene calls are TRBV28 and TRBJ1-4; 8 bases line up with TRBD1. V dropped 4 bases and J dropped 6; count of bases not matched to a gene: 7. Germline loops: CDR1 MDHEN, CDR2 SYDVKM. This CDR3 region has 15 residues. As DNA, the CDR3 is TGTGCCAGCAGTTCGCCCGGGACAGGAGATGAAAAACTGTTTTTT. It encodes CASSSPGTGDEKLFF.

The V gene is TRBV2, the J gene TRBJ2-2; D uncertain. The germline V and J ends were trimmed by 8 bases and 6 bases, with 13 bases remaining between them. Germline-derived CDR1 and CDR2 are SNHLY and FYNNEI. The CDR3 sequence is 13 residues long. The CDR3 loop reads CASLTQGPGELFF. The CDR3 DNA is TGTGCCAGCCTAACCCAAGGTCCCGGGGAGCTGTTTTTT.